These T cell receptor beta chains were read from a single sample in a study of cytomegalovirus exposure and HLA in healthy donors. Assay used: immunoSEQ multiplex PCR; TCRdb lists only in-frame clones, some missing. The table shows about 150,000 clones, with approximately 9% occurring only once. Sample: PBMCs. These receptors came from a woman aged 40 to 50 in good health and CMV-seropositive. The CDR3 runs from the conserved cysteine through the conserved F or W. D genes are given only for firm matches. Only some rows state a clone size, as once, few, many or a class for expanded clones.

cdr3_aa: CASSRDLVRKEGAFF; cdr3_nt: TGTGCCAGCAGTCGGGATCTTGTCAGGAAAGAAGGGGCTTTCTTT; v_call: TRBV5-5; d_call: .; clone_size: few; j_call: TRBJ1-1
cdr3_aa: CASSQDFQRGVPETQYF; cdr3_nt: TGCGCCAGCAGCCAAGATTTTCAGCGGGGGGTTCCAGAGACCCAGTACTTC; v_call: TRBV4-3; d_call: TRBD2; clone_size: .; j_call: TRBJ2-5
cdr3_aa: CASGTGTQPQHF; cdr3_nt: TGTGCCAGCGGGACAGGTACCCAGCCCCAGCATTTT; v_call: TRBV2; d_call: TRBD1; clone_size: .; j_call: TRBJ1-5
cdr3_aa: CASSLGGTGTEAFF; cdr3_nt: TGTGCCAGCAGCTTAGGAGGTACAGGGACTGAAGCTTTCTTT; v_call: TRBV7-9; d_call: .; clone_size: .; j_call: TRBJ1-1
cdr3_aa: CASEARSVIDTEAFF; cdr3_nt: TGTGCCAGCGAGGCACGAAGTGTGATTGACACTGAAGCTTTCTTT; v_call: TRBV18; d_call: .; clone_size: few; j_call: TRBJ1-1
cdr3_aa: CASSLARQGGSSYQPQHF; cdr3_nt: TGTGCCAGCAGCTTAGCGAGACAGGGGGGTAGCTCGTACCAGCCCCAGCATTTT; v_call: TRBV7-8; d_call: TRBD1; clone_size: .; j_call: TRBJ1-5
cdr3_aa: CASSQPGQGISSGANVLTF; cdr3_nt: TGTGCCAGTAGCCAACCGGGACAGGGCATCTCCTCTGGGGCCAACGTCCTGACTTTC; v_call: TRBV19; d_call: TRBD1; clone_size: few; j_call: TRBJ2-6
cdr3_aa: CASSERTGSTSPLHF; cdr3_nt: TGTGCCAGCAGTGAAAGGACAGGGTCTACTTCACCCCTCCACTTT; v_call: TRBV2; d_call: TRBD1; clone_size: .; j_call: TRBJ1-6
cdr3_aa: CASSQDTKGGSLNEQYF; cdr3_nt: TGCGCCAGCAGCCAAGATACCAAAGGAGGATCCTTGAACGAGCAGTACTTC; v_call: TRBV4-1; d_call: .; clone_size: many; j_call: TRBJ2-7
cdr3_aa: CASSTDRVKEQYF; cdr3_nt: TGCGCCAGCAGCACGGACAGGGTGAAAGAGCAGTACTTC; v_call: TRBV5-1; d_call: TRBD1; clone_size: few; j_call: TRBJ2-7
cdr3_aa: CATSRAPGGLTTAEQYF; cdr3_nt: TGTGCCACCAGCAGAGCCCCCGGGGGACTAACTACCGCCGAGCAGTACTTC; v_call: TRBV15; d_call: TRBD2; clone_size: .; j_call: TRBJ2-7
cdr3_aa: CASRVQTNAYEQYF; cdr3_nt: TGTGCCAGCAGGGTCCAAACTAACGCCTACGAGCAGTACTTC; v_call: TRBV27; d_call: .; clone_size: .; j_call: TRBJ2-7
cdr3_aa: CSVQDSTEAFF; cdr3_nt: TGCAGCGTTCAAGATAGCACTGAAGCTTTCTTT; v_call: TRBV29-1; d_call: .; clone_size: .; j_call: TRBJ1-1
cdr3_aa: CASSLPGVMDTGELFF; cdr3_nt: TGTGCCAGCAGCTTACCAGGGGTCATGGACACCGGGGAGCTGTTTTTT; v_call: TRBV7-9; d_call: .; clone_size: few; j_call: TRBJ2-2
cdr3_aa: CASSLRWSGELFF; cdr3_nt: TGTGCCAGCAGTTTACGGTGGAGCGGGGAGCTGTTTTTT; v_call: TRBV27; d_call: .; clone_size: .; j_call: TRBJ2-2
cdr3_aa: CSVFRGGTDTQYF; cdr3_nt: TGCAGCGTTTTCCGGGGGGGCACAGATACGCAGTATTTT; v_call: TRBV29-1; d_call: TRBD2; clone_size: .; j_call: TRBJ2-3
cdr3_aa: CASSENGSGANVLTF; cdr3_nt: TGTGCCAGCAGTGAAAACGGCTCTGGGGCCAACGTGCTGACTTTC; v_call: TRBV2; d_call: .; clone_size: .; j_call: TRBJ2-6
cdr3_aa: CASSLDRGAGGPSYEQYF; cdr3_nt: TGTGCCAGCAGCTTAGACAGGGGAGCGGGGGGCCCCTCCTACGAGCAGTACTTC; v_call: TRBV7-2; d_call: TRBD2; clone_size: few; j_call: TRBJ2-7
cdr3_aa: CASSSGSYGYTF; cdr3_nt: TGTGCCAGCAGTTCAGGGTCTTATGGCTACACCTTC; v_call: TRBV25-1; d_call: .; clone_size: few; j_call: TRBJ1-2